Listed below are T cell receptor beta chains from one sample, sequenced in a study of cytotoxic CD8 clonotypes in ibrutinib-treated CLL. Clones were sequenced by immunoSEQ multiplex PCR, and TCRdb holds only the in-frame ones, with some missing. The sample holds 150,000 to 200,000 clones, approximately 72% seen once. The source was PBMCs, collected after 24 months of ibrutinib treatment. These receptor sequences come from a human donor with chronic lymphocytic leukemia. Both conserved end residues are part of each CDR3. The order of the fields is CDR3 protein, CDR3 DNA, clone size, V gene, D gene, CDR3 length, J gene. D genes are given only for firm matches. Where a row states a size, it is once, few, many or the class of an expanded clone; other rows omit it.

CASSLANYGYTF	TGTGCCAGCAGCTTAGCCAACTATGGCTACACCTTC	-	TRBV7-9	-	12	TRBJ1-2
CAWSQQGDQPQHF	TGTGCCTGGAGTCAACAGGGAGATCAGCCCCAGCATTTT	-	TRBV30	-	13	TRBJ1-5
CASSLTSGRAEFYEQYF	TGTGCCAGCAGCCTCACTAGCGGGAGGGCCGAGTTCTACGAGCAGTACTTC	-	TRBV11-1	TRBD2	17	TRBJ2-7
CASSFYSDTQYF	TGTGCCAGCAGTTTCTACTCCGATACGCAGTATTTT	-	TRBV28	-	12	TRBJ2-3
CSASLSYEQYF	TGCAGTGCTAGTCTGTCCTACGAGCAGTACTTC	-	TRBV20-1	-	11	TRBJ2-7
CASSFQGAPYGYTF	TGTGCCAGCAGCTTCCAGGGGGCCCCCTATGGCTACACCTTC	-	TRBV4-2	TRBD1	14	TRBJ1-2
CASSPANTGEMETQYF	TGCGCCAGCAGCCCCGCCAATACAGGGGAGATGGAGACCCAGTACTTC	once	TRBV4-3	TRBD1	16	TRBJ2-5
CASSQVAGRSYNSPLHF	TGTGCCAGCAGCCAAGTTGCGGGACGGTCCTATAATTCACCCCTCCACTTT	-	TRBV4-2	-	17	TRBJ1-6
CALGGQNYGYTF	TGTGCCCTGGGGGGCCAGAACTATGGCTACACCTTC	-	TRBV5-3	-	12	TRBJ1-2
CASRENPGRTGELFF	TGTGCCAGCAGGGAGAACCCCGGCCGGACCGGGGAGCTGTTTTTT	-	TRBV6-1	-	15	TRBJ2-2
CASSRGTGPNQPQHF	TGTGCCAGCAGCAGAGGGACAGGGCCAAATCAGCCCCAGCATTTT	-	TRBV5-6	TRBD1	15	TRBJ1-5
CASSLLGGSTDTQYF	TGCGCCAGCAGCTTGCTGGGCGGGAGCACAGATACGCAGTATTTT	-	TRBV5-1	-	15	TRBJ2-3
CASSPPAGGRTGPGELFF	TGTGCCAGCTCACCACCAGCGGGAGGACGAACGGGGCCCGGGGAGCTGTTTTTT	-	TRBV18	TRBD2	18	TRBJ2-2
CASSGDRWVEAFF	TGTGCCAGCAGTGGGGACAGGTGGGTTGAGGCTTTCTTT	-	TRBV6-5	TRBD1	13	TRBJ1-1
CASSKLDNSYEQYF	TGTGCCAGCAGCAAACTCGACAATTCCTACGAGCAGTACTTC	-	TRBV5-8	-	14	TRBJ2-7
CASSLEFRGGTGELFF	TGTGCCAGCAGCTTAGAGTTTAGGGGCGGCACCGGGGAGCTGTTTTTT	few	TRBV11-3	-	16	TRBJ2-2
CASSLSGGPYEQYF	TGTGCCAGCAGCTTGTCGGGGGGACCCTACGAGCAGTACTTC	-	TRBV7-3	TRBD2	14	TRBJ2-7
CASSQAPTDSYEQYF	TGCGCCAGCAGCCAAGCCCCGACAGACTCCTACGAGCAGTACTTC	-	TRBV4-3	-	15	TRBJ2-7
CASSLAGGAPYGYTF	TGCGCCAGCAGCTTGGCTGGAGGGGCGCCCTATGGCTACACCTTC	-	TRBV5-1	-	15	TRBJ1-2
CASSAGTGGFETQYF	TGTGCCAGCAGCGCCGGGACAGGGGGCTTTGAGACCCAGTACTTC	-	TRBV9	TRBD1	15	TRBJ2-5
CASSPGFGREQFF	TGTGCCAGCAGTCCAGGTTTCGGACGCGAGCAGTTCTTC	-	TRBV28	-	13	TRBJ2-1
CASSEFAGRNTEAFF	TGTGCCAGCAGTGAATTTGCAGGGAGAAACACTGAAGCTTTCTTT	few	TRBV2	-	15	TRBJ1-1
CASNRGLGDTEAFF	TGTGCCAGCAACAGGGGGCTTGGTGACACTGAAGCTTTCTTT	-	TRBV9	TRBD1	14	TRBJ1-1
CASSIEGLAGYNEQFF	TGTGCCAGTAGTATCGAGGGACTAGCGGGTTACAATGAGCAGTTCTTC	few	TRBV19	TRBD2	16	TRBJ2-1
CASSQTRVTEAFF	TGTGCCAGCAGCCAGACCAGGGTCACTGAAGCTTTCTTT	-	TRBV4-2	-	13	TRBJ1-1
CASSPGPRGYDEKLFF	TGTGCTAGCAGCCCGGGGCCGAGAGGGTACGATGAAAAACTGTTTTTT	-	TRBV7-7	-	16	TRBJ1-4
CSVDTDGPNRWETQYF	TGCAGCGTTGATACCGATGGACCTAACCGGTGGGAGACCCAGTACTTC	-	TRBV29-1	-	16	TRBJ2-5
CASSFLQDQPQHF	TGTGCCAGCAGCTTCCTTCAAGATCAGCCCCAGCATTTT	-	TRBV7-6	-	13	TRBJ1-5
CASKTSGSYEQFF	TGTGCCAGCAAAACTAGCGGGAGTTATGAGCAGTTCTTC	-	TRBV6-1	TRBD2	13	TRBJ2-1
CASSRDRAGTEAFF	TGTGCCAGCAGCCGAGACAGGGCGGGCACTGAAGCTTTCTTT	-	TRBV11-2	TRBD1	14	TRBJ1-1
CASSLAFRSDSNQPQHF	TGTGCCAGCTCACTCGCTTTCCGGTCCGATAGCAATCAGCCCCAGCATTTT	-	TRBV18	-	17	TRBJ1-5
CASRGQGYYGYTF	TGTGCCAGCAGGGGACAGGGGTACTATGGCTACACCTTC	-	TRBV6-1	TRBD1	13	TRBJ1-2
CATSRRTSGTAKNIQYF	TGTGCCACCAGCAGAAGGACTAGCGGGACGGCCAAAAACATTCAGTACTTC	few	TRBV15	TRBD2	17	TRBJ2-4
CSVETSGTAEQYF	TGCAGCGTTGAAACTAGCGGGACCGCCGAGCAGTACTTC	-	TRBV29-1	TRBD2	13	TRBJ2-7
CASTLWGGASGANVLTF	TGTGCCAGCACCCTGTGGGGGGGCGCCTCTGGGGCCAACGTCCTGACTTTC	-	TRBV28	-	17	TRBJ2-6
CSVAGTELKNTYEQYF	TGCAGCGTCGCCGGGACAGAGCTAAAAAATACCTACGAGCAGTACTTC	-	TRBV29-1	TRBD1	16	TRBJ2-7
CASSLSRRGVGLVTDTQYF	TGTGCCAGCAGTTTATCGAGGCGGGGAGTGGGGCTGGTCACAGATACGCAGTATTTT	-	TRBV27	-	19	TRBJ2-3
CASSSGSGSYEQYF	TGCGCCAGCAGCAGCGGTAGCGGGAGTTACGAGCAGTACTTC	-	TRBV5-1	TRBD2	14	TRBJ2-7
CASSFPMTGQLSNYGYTF	TGTGCCAGCAGCTTTCCGATGACAGGGCAACTCAGTAACTATGGCTACACCTTC	-	TRBV7-9	TRBD1	18	TRBJ1-2
CASSEGNTIYF	TGTGCCAGCAGTGAGGGGAACACCATATATTTT	few	TRBV9	-	11	TRBJ1-3
CASSTFDRGDTEAFF	TGTGCCAGTAGTACTTTTGACAGGGGGGACACTGAAGCTTTCTTT	few	TRBV19	TRBD1	15	TRBJ1-1
CASSMLGQRYQETQYF	TGTGCCAGTAGTATGTTAGGACAGAGGTACCAAGAGACCCAGTACTTC	-	TRBV19	-	16	TRBJ2-5
CASSLSAGTDTQYF	TGTGCCAGCAGCTTGTCGGCAGGCACAGATACGCAGTATTTT	-	TRBV5-5	-	14	TRBJ2-3
CASSLWARYSNQPQHF	TGTGCCAGCAGCTTGTGGGCCCGCTACAGCAATCAGCCCCAGCATTTT	few	TRBV5-6	-	16	TRBJ1-5
CASSLEGGSSYNEQFF	TGTGCCAGCAGCTTAGAGGGCGGGAGCTCCTACAATGAGCAGTTCTTC	-	TRBV13	TRBD2	16	TRBJ2-1
CASSHDGTDFRWTGELFF	TGTGCCAGCAGCCACGACGGTACAGATTTCCGATGGACCGGGGAGCTGTTTTTT	-	TRBV4-2	-	18	TRBJ2-2
CASSQVVAGNYLGTQYF	TGCGCCAGCAGCCAAGTGGTGGCGGGAAATTACCTCGGGACCCAGTACTTC	-	TRBV4-1	-	17	TRBJ2-5
CASSLSWGRGDEQYF	TGTGCCAGCAGCTTATCTTGGGGGCGCGGTGACGAGCAGTACTTC	-	TRBV7-2	-	15	TRBJ2-7
CASSLTLAGGWQFF	TGTGCCAGCAGTCTAACCTTAGCGGGAGGCTGGCAGTTCTTC	-	TRBV27	TRBD2	14	TRBJ2-1
CASSPERHQPQHF	TGTGCCAGCTCACCCGAAAGGCATCAGCCCCAGCATTTT	-	TRBV18	-	13	TRBJ1-5
CASSPGLAGAPYNEQFF	TGTGCCAGCAGCCCGGGACTAGCGGGAGCACCCTACAATGAGCAGTTCTTC	-	TRBV7-3	TRBD2	17	TRBJ2-1
CASGVSYEQYF	TGTGCCAGCGGCGTCTCCTACGAGCAGTACTTC	-	TRBV2	-	11	TRBJ2-7